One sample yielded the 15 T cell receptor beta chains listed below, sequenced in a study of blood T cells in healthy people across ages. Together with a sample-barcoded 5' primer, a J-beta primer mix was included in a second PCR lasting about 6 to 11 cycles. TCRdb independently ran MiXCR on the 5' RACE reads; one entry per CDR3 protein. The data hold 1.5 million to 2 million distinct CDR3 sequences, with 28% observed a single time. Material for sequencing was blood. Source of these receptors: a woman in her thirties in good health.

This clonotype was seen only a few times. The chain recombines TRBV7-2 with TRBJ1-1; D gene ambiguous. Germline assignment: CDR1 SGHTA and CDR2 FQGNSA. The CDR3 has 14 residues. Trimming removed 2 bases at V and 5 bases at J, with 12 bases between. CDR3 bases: TGTGCCAGCAGCTTAAGTCCCGGCCGGACTGAAGCTTTCTTT. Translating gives CASSLSPGRTEAFF.

CDR3 DNA: TGTGCCTGGGCAACAAGGAACACTGAAGCTTTCTTT. Translating gives CAWATRNTEAFF. J is TRBJ1-1 and V is TRBV30; no reliable D call. The CDR3 runs 12 residues. Between the trimmed V and J ends, which lost 5 bases and 1 base, there was a span of 8 bases. Germline lookup yields CDR1 GTSNPN and CDR2 SVGIG (reference sequence). Variable domain in full (rest from reference TRBV30 and TRBJ1-1): SQTIHQWPATLVQPVGSPLSLECTVEGTSNPNLYWYRQAAGRGLQLLFYSVGIGQISSEVPQNLSASRPQDRQFILSSKKLLLSDSGFYLCAWATRNTEAFFGQGTRLTVV.

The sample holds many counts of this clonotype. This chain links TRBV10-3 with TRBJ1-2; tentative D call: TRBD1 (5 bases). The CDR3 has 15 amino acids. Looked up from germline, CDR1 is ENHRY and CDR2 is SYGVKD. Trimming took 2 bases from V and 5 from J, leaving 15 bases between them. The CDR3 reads CAISEGQTPTYGYTF. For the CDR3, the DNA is TGTGCCATCAGTGAGGGACAAACCCCGACTTATGGCTACACCTTC.

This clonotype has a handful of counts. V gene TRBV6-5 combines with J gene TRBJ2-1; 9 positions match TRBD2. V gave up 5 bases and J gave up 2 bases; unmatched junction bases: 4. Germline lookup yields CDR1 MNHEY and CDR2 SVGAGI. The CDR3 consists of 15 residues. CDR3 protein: CASSHKRGAYNEQFF. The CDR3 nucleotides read TGTGCCAGCAGTCATAAGCGGGGGGCCTACAATGAGCAGTTCTTC.

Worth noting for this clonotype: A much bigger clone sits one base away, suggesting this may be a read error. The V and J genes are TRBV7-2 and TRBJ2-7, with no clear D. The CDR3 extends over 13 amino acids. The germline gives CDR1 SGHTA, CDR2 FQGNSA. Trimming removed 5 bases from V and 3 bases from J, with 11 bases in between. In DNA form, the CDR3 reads TGTGCCAGCAGCCCCGAACAAGTCTACGAGCAGTACTTC. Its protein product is CASSPEQVYEQYF.

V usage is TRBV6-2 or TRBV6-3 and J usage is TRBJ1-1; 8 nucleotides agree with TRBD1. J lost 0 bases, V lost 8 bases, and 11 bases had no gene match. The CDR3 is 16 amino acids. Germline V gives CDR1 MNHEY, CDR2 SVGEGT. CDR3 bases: TGTGCCAGCGGGACCCTAAGGACAGGGATGAACACTGAAGCTTTCTTT. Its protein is CASGTLRTGMNTEAFF.

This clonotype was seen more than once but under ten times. CDR3 region: CASSYSGTSGRVRQFF. For the CDR3, the DNA is TGTGCCAGCAGTTACTCGGGGACTAGCGGGAGGGTCCGTCAGTTCTTC. The chain combines TRBV6-5 with TRBJ2-1; TRBD2 aligns across 16 bases. The junction had 6 bases not matched to a gene; V was cut back by 0 bases and J by 13 bases. The length of the CDR3 is 16 residues. CDR1 MNHEY and CDR2 SVGAGI come from the germline V gene.

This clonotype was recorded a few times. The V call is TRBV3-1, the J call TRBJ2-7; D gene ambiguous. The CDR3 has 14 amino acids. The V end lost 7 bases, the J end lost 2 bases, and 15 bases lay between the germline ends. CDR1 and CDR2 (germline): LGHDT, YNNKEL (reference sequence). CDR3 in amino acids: CASTPAGGPYEQYF. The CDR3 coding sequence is TGTGCCAGCACCCCGGCTGGCGGACCCTACGAGCAGTACTTC.

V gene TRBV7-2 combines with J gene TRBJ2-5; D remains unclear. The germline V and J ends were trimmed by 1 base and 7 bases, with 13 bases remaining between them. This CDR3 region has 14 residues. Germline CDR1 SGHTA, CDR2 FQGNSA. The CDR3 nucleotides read TGTGCCAGCAGCTTAGATGGGTCCGGTGTGACCCAGTACTTC. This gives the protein CASSLDGSGVTQYF.

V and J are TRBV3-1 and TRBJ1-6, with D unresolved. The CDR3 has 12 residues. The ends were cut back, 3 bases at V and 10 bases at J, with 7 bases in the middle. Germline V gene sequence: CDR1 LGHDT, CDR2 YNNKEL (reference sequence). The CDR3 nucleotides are TGTGCCAGCAGCCAGGAAAAGTCACCCCTCCACTTT. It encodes CASSQEKSPLHF.

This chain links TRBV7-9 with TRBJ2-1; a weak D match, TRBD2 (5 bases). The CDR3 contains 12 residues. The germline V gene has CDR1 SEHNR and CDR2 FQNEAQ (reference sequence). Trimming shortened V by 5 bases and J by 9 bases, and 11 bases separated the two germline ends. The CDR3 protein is CASSQLGSEQFF. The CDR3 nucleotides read TGTGCCAGCAGCCAGTTAGGGAGTGAGCAGTTCTTC. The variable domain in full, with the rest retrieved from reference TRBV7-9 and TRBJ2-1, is DTGVSQNPRHKITKRGQNVTFRCDPISEHNRLYWYRQTLGQGPEFLTYFQNEAQLEKSRLLSDRFSAERPKGSFSTLEIQRTEQGDSAMYLCASSQLGSEQFFGPGTRLTVL.

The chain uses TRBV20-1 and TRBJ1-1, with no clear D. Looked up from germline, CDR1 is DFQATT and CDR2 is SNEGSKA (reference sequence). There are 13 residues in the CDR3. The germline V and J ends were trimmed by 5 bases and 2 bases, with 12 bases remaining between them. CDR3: CSASAPRNTEAFF. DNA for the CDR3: TGCAGTGCTTCCGCCCCTAGAAACACTGAAGCTTTCTTT.

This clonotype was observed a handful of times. Written as DNA, the CDR3 is TGCGCCAGCAGCTTGGAATCAGGGGGCCACGAGCAGTACTTC. Translating it yields CASSLESGGHEQYF. The V and J genes are TRBV5-1 and TRBJ2-7; TRBD1 matches at 8 bases. V lost 0 bases and J lost 5; bases outside the gene matches: 4. The CDR3 extends over 14 amino acids. The V gene's germline CDR1 is SGHRS and CDR2 YFSETQ.

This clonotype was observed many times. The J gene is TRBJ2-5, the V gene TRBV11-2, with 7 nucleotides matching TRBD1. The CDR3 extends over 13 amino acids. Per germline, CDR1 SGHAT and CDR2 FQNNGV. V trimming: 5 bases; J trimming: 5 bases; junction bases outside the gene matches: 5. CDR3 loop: CASSPGQLETQYF. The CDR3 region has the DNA TGTGCCAGCAGCCCGGGACAGTTGGAGACCCAGTACTTC.

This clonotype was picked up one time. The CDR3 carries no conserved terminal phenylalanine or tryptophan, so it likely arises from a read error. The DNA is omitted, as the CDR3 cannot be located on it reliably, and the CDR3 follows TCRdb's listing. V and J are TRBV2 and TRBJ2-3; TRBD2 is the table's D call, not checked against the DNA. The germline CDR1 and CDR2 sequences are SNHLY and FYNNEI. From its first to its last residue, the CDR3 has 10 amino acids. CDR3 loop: CASGTSWEYL.